These 2 T cell receptor beta chains were sequenced from one sample in a study of T-cell memory formation after mild COVID-19. One entry per CDR3 protein results from TCRdb running MiXCR on the 5' RACE reads. The table includes about 240,000 distinct CDR3 sequences, approximately 9% detected once. Sequencing input: PBMCs or a T cell subset sorted from them (not recorded which). The source of these receptors is a man between 18 and 35 years old who had mild COVID-19 (a few samples of this study predate the infection). Cell type and time point are not known.

In this sample, this clonotype turned up a few times. The chain couples TRBV5-1 to TRBJ1-4; D uncertain. Trimming cost V 1 base and J 3 bases, with 10 bases left between them. Germline V gene lookup returns CDR1 SGHRS and CDR2 YFSETQ. This CDR3 is 15 amino acids long. CDR3 coding DNA: TGCGCCAGCAGCTTGATGTCCCGGCCTAATGAAAAACTGTTTTTT. Its translation: CASSLMSRPNEKLFF.

This clonotype has more than one count but fewer than ten. The chain joins TRBV18 to TRBJ2-7, with 8 bases identical to TRBD1. Per the germline V gene, CDR1 is KGHSH and CDR2 is LQKENI. This CDR3 region has 15 residues. J lost 5 bases, V lost 2 bases, and 8 bases had no gene match. The CDR3 DNA reads TGTGCCAGCTCACCATCGGCGGGACAGGACCACGAGCAGTACGTC. This translates into CASSPSAGQDHEQYV.